This T cell receptor beta chain was found in a study of Ad26.COV2.S vaccination and SARS-CoV-2 variants. The wider study: Administration of Ad26.COV2.S was intramuscular, either once or twice 56 days apart. General study findings and limits: Total T cell responses may have been underestimated by the TCR breadth and depth analyses.

As for this clone: What it binds is unknown.

Trimming pared 6 bases from V and 3 bases from J, leaving 15 bases between. Germline CDR1 reads SGHRS; CDR2 reads YFSETQ. CDR3 length equals 14 residues. Treatment described: around 19 received Ad26.COV2.S at low or high dose, single or two shots; 5 received placebo; per-sample allocation not given. Sampling occurred on day 63 after the first vaccine or placebo injection. Donor was an adult aged 18-55 years in Boston. Vaccine was an Ad26 vector expressing Wuhan-strain SARS-CoV-2 spike. Here immunoSEQ multiplex PCR was the method, and the copy in TCRdb shows in-frame clones only, minus some. The sample yields about 400,000 clones, 92% seen once.

The sequence was obtained from a person between 18 and 59 years old who received the Ad26.COV2.S COVID-19 vaccine or a placebo. The chain employs TRBV5-1 and TRBJ1-1; tentatively, D is TRBD1 (5 bases). Sequences were derived from peripheral blood, sampled in a trial of Ad26.COV2.S vaccine versus placebo. As DNA, the CDR3 is TGCGCCAGCACCCGACTGGGGCAAGACACTGAAGCTTTCTTT. This gives the protein CASTRLGQDTEAFF.